This T cell receptor beta chain was captured by sequencing in a study of memory CD8 T cells in hepatitis C reinfection. Overall study context: A positive HCV RNA test after two negatives ≥60 days apart defined reinfection. Samples at peak reinfection came 3 to 8 weeks post-detection. Findings and caveats of the study: With roughly five donors, public clonotype conclusions could not be definitive.

Method: immunoSEQ multiplex PCR; TCRdb's copy keeps in-frame clones and lacks some. This sample has about 45,000 clones, with approximately 87% found just once. V was pared by 4 bases and J by 5 bases, with 11 bases of the junction left unmatched. CDR3 size: 15 residues. Per germline, CDR1 SGHNT and CDR2 YYREEE (reference sequence). Indicated time point: peak reinfection, 3 to 8 weeks after reinfection detection. No in vitro expansion preceded TCR sequencing of the sorted cells. Total naive CD8 T cells were sorted as viable CD3+ CD8+ CD45RO- cells from two donors. The count of this clone is one. Its target is not known.

The V and J genes are TRBV5-4 and TRBJ2-5; 7 nucleotides match TRBD2. This TCR was recovered from a man aged 18 to 29 with hepatitis C virus infection. The sequenced sample consisted of naive CD8+ T cells sorted from blood. The CDR3 sequence: CASSQGPGGSETQYF. DNA for the CDR3: TGTGCCAGCAGCCAGGGCCCCGGGGGGTCGGAGACCCAGTACTTC.